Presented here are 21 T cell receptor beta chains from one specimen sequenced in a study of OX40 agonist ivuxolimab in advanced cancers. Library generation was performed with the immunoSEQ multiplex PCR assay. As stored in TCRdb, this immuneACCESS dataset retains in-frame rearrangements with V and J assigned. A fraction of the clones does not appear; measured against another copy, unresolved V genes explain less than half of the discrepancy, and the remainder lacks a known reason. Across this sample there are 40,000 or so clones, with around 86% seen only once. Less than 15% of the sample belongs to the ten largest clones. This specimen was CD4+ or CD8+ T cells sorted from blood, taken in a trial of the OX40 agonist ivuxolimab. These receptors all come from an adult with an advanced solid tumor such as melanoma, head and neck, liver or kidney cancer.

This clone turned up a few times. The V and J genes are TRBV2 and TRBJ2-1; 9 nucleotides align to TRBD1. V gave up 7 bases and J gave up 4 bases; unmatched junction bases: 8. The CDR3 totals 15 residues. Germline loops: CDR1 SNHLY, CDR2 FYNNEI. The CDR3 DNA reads TGTGCCAGCACTAGGGGGACAGGGCTTTACAATGAGCAGTTCTTC. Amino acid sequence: CASTRGTGLYNEQFF.

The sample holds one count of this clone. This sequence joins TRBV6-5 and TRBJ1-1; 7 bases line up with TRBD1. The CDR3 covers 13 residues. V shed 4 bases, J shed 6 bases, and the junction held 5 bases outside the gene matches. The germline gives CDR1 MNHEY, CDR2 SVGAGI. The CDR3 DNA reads TGTGCCAGCAGTTGGAACAGGGGCGCTGAAGCTTTCTTT. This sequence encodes CASSWNRGAEAFF.

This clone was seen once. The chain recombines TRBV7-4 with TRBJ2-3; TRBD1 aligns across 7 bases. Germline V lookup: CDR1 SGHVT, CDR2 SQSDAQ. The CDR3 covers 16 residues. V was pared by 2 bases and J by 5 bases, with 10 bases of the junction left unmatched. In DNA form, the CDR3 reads TGTGCCAGCAGCTTAATAGGGGACAGAACTAAAGATACGCAGTATTTT. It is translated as CASSLIGDRTKDTQYF.

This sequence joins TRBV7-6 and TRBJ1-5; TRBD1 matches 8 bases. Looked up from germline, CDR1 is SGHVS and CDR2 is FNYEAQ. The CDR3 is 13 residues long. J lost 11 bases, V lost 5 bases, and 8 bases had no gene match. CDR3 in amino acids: CASSPGQGETQHF. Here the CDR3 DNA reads TGTGCCAGCAGCCCTGGACAGGGTGAGACCCAGCATTTT.

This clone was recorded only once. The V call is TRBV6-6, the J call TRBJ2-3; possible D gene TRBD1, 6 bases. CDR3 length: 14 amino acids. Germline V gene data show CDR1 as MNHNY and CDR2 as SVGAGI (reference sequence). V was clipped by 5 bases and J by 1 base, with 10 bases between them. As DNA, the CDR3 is TGTGCCAGCAGTCGGACAGAAGGCACAGATACGCAGTATTTT. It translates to CASSRTEGTDTQYF.

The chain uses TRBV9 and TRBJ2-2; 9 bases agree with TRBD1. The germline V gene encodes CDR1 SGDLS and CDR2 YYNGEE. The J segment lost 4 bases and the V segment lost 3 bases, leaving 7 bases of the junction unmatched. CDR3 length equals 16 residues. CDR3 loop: CASSEGQGYGTGELFF. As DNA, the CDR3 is TGTGCCAGCAGCGAAGGACAGGGGTACGGCACCGGGGAGCTGTTTTTT.

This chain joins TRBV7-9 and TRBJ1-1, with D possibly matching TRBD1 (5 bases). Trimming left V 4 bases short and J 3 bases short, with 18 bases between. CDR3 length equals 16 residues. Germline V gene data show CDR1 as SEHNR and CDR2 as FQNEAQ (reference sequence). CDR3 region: CASSSTLRAGDTEAFF. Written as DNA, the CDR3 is TGTGCCAGCAGCTCTACCCTCAGGGCGGGGGACACTGAAGCTTTCTTT.

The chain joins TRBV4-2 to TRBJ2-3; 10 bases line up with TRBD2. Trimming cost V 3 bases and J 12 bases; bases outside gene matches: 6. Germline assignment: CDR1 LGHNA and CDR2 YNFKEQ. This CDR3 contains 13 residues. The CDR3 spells CASSQHLAGAQYF. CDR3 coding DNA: TGTGCCAGCAGCCAGCATCTAGCGGGGGCCCAGTATTTT.

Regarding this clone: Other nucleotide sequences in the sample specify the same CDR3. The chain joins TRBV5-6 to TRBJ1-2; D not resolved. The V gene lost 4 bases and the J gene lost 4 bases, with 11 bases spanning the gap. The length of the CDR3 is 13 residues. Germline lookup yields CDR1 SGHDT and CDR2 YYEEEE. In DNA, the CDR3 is TGTGCCAGCAGCCTGGGTGACACCTATGGCTACACCTTC. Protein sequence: CASSLGDTYGYTF.

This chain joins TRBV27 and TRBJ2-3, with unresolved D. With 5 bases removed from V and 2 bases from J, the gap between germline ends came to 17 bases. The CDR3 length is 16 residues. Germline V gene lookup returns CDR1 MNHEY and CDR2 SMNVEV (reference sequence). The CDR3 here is CASSDTNRLLTDTQYF. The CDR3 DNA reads TGTGCCAGCAGTGACACTAACCGGCTGCTCACAGATACGCAGTATTTT.

The CDR3 DNA reads as TGTGCCAGCAGTAGATACAGGGGGTACACTGAAGCTTTCTTT. This encodes CASSRYRGYTEAFF. The chain carries TRBV27 and TRBJ1-1; 8 nucleotides match TRBD1. This CDR3 is built from 14 residues. Per the germline V gene, CDR1 is MNHEY and CDR2 is SMNVEV (reference sequence). After removal of 5 bases from V and 3 bases from J, the junction contained 5 bases not matched to a gene.

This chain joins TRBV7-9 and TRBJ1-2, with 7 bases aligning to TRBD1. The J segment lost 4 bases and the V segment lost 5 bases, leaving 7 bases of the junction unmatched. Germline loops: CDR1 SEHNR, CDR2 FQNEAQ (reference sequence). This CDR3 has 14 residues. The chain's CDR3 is CASSLGQSAYGYTF. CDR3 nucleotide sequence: TGTGCCAGCAGCCTGGGACAGTCAGCCTATGGCTACACCTTC. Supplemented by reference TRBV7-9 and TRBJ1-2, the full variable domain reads DTGVSQNPRHKITKRGQNVTFRCDPISEHNRLYWYRQTLGQGPEFLTYFQNEAQLEKSRLLSDRFSAERPKGSFSTLEIQRTEQGDSAMYLCASSLGQSAYGYTFGSGTRLTVV.

The CDR3 loop is CASSLGSPGTDTQYF. CDR3 in DNA: TGTGCCAGCAGCTTAGGGAGTCCGGGGACAGATACGCAGTATTTT. This sequence joins TRBV7-6 and TRBJ2-3; maybe TRBD2 (5 bases). Trimming cost V 1 base and J 3 bases, with 11 bases left between them. The germline V gene encodes CDR1 SGHVS and CDR2 FNYEAQ. The CDR3 is 15 amino acids. The full variable domain, in which reference TRBV7-6 and TRBJ2-3 provide the parts outside the CDR3, is GAGVSQSPRYKVTKRGQDVALRCDPISGHVSLYWYRQALGQGPEFLTYFNYEAQQDKSGLPNDRFSAERPEGSISTLTIQRTEQRDSAMYRCASSLGSPGTDTQYFGPGTRLTVL.

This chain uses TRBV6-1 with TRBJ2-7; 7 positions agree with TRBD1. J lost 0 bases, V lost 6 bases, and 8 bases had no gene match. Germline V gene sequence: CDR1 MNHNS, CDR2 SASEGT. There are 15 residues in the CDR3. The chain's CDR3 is CASSLDRDGSYEQYF. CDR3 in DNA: TGTGCCAGCAGCCTTGACAGGGACGGCTCCTACGAGCAGTACTTC.

CDR3 loop: CASSPGGDTQYF. The CDR3 DNA follows: TGTGCCAGCAGCCCGGGGGGGGATACGCAGTATTTT. The V gene is TRBV11-2, the J gene TRBJ2-3; 8 nucleotides agree with TRBD2. The CDR3 spans 12 residues. Germline V gene data show CDR1 as SGHAT and CDR2 as FQNNGV. V gave up 5 bases and J gave up 6 bases; unmatched junction bases: 1.

This chain's CDR3 is CASSQDWTRYTDTQYF. The CDR3, as DNA: TGTGCCAGCAGCCAAGATTGGACTAGATACACAGATACGCAGTATTTT. The J gene is TRBJ2-3, the V gene TRBV14; 7 nucleotides agree with TRBD2. CDR3 length: 16 amino acids. The V gene end was trimmed by 0 bases and the J gene end by 2 bases; junction bases not matched to a gene: 5. Germline CDR1 is SGHDN and CDR2 is FVKESK.

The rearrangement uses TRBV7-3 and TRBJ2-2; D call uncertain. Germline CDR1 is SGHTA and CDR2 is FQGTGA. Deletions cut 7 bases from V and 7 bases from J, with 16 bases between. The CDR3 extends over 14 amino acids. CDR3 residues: CASTWSARDGELFF. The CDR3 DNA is TGTGCCAGCACCTGGTCCGCAAGGGACGGGGAGCTGTTTTTT.

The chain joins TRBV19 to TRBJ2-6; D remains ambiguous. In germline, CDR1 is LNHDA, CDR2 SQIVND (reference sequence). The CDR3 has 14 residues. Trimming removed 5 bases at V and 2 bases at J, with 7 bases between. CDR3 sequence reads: CASSRLAGANVLTF. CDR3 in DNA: TGTGCCAGTAGTCGCCTGGCTGGGGCCAACGTCCTGACTTTC.

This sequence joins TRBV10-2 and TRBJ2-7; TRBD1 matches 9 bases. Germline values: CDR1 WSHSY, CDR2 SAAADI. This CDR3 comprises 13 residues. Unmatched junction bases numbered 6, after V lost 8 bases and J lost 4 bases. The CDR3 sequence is CASGTGYEYEQYF. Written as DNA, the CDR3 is TGCGCCAGCGGGACAGGGTATGAGTACGAGCAGTACTTC.

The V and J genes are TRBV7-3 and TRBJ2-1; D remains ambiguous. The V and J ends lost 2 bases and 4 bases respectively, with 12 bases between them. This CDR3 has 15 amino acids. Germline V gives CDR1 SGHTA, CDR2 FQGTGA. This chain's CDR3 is CASSLGGRIYNEQFF. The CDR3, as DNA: TGTGCCAGCAGCTTAGGTGGCAGAATTTACAATGAGCAGTTCTTC.

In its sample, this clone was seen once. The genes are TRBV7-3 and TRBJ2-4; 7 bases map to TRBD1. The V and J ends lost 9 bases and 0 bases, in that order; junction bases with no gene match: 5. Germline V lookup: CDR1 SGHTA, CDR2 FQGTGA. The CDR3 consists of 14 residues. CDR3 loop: CASSQGLAKNIQYF. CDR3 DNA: TGTGCCAGTTCACAGGGGTTAGCCAAAAACATTCAGTACTTC. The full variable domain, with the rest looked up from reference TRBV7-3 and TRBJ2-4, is GAGVSQTPSNKVTEKGKYVELRCDPISGHTALYWYRQSLGQGPEFLIYFQGTGAADDSGLPNDRFFAVRPEGSVSTLKIQRTERGDSAVYLCASSQGLAKNIQYFGAGTRLSVL.